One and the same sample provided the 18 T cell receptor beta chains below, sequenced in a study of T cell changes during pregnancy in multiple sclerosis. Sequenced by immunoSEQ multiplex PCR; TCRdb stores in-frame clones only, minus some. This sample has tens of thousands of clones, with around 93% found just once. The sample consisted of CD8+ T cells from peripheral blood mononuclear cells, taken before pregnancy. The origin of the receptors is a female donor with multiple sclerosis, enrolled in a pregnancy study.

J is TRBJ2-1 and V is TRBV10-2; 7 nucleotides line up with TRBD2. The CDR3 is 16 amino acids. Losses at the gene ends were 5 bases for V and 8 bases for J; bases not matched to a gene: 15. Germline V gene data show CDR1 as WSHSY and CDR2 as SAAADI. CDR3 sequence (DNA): TGCGCCAGCAGTCCTACTCCCATTGGGAGGGTGGATGAGCAGTTCTTC. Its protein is CASSPTPIGRVDEQFF.

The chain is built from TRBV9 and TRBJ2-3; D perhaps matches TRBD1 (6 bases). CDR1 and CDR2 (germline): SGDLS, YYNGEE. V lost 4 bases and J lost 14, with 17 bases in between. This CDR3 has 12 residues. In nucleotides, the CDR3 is TGTGCCAGCAGCCCAGGGGATAATGAACCGTATTTT. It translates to CASSPGDNEPYF.

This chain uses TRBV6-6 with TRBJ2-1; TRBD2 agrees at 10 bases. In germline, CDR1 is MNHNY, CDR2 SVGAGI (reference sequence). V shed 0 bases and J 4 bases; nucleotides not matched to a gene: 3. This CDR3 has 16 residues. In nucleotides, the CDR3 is TGTGCCAGCAGTTACTCGAGTAGCGGGGGGTACAATGAGCAGTTCTTC. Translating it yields CASSYSSSGGYNEQFF.

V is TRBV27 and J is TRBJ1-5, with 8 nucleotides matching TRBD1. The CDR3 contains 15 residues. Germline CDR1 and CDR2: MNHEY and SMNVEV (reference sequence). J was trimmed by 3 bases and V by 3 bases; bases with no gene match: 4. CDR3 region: CASSLSGGDNQPQHF. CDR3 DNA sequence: TGTGCCAGCAGTTTGTCAGGGGGCGACAATCAGCCCCAGCATTTT.

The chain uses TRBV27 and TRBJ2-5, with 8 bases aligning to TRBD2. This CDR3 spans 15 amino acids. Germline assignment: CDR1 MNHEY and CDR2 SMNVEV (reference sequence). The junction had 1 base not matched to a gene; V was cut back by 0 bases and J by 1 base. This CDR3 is CASSLSSGTQETQYF. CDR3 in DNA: TGTGCCAGCAGTTTATCTAGCGGGACCCAAGAGACCCAGTACTTC.

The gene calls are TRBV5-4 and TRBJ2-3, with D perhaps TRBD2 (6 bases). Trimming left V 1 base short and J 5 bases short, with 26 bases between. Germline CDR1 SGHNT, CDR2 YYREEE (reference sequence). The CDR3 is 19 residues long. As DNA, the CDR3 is TGTGCCAGCAGCTTGCTCGTTTCAGAAGGAGGGCCCCTTCGAGATACGCAGTATTTT. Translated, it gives CASSLLVSEGGPLRDTQYF.

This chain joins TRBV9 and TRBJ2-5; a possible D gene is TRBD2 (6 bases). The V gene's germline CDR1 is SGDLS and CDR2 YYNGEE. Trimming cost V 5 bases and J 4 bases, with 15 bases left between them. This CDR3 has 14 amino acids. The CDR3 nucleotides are TGTGCCAGCAGTCACCCTCTGGGGGGAGAGACCCAGTACTTC. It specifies CASSHPLGGETQYF.

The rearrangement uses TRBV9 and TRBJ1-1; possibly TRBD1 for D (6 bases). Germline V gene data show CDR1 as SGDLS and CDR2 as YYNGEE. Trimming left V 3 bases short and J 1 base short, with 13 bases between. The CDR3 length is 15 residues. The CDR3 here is CASSAQDRPNTEAFF. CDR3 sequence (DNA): TGTGCCAGCAGCGCCCAGGACAGACCGAACACTGAAGCTTTCTTT.

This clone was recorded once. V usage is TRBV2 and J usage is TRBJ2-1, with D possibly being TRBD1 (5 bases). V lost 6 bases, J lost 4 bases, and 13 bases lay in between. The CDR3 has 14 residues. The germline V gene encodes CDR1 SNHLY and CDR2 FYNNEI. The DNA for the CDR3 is TGTGCCAGCAGGAGAGCAGGGTTATACAATGAGCAGTTCTTC. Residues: CASRRAGLYNEQFF.

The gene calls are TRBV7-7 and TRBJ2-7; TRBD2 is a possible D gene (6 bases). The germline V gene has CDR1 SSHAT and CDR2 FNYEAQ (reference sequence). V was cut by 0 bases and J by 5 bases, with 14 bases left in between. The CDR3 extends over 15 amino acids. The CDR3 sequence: CASSLALGRLDEQYF. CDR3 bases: TGTGCCAGCAGCTTAGCGCTCGGGAGACTGGACGAGCAGTACTTC.

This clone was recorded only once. The CDR3 region has the DNA TGCAGCGTTTTTAGCGGGAGAGAACAGACCCAGTACTTC. The encoded protein is CSVFSGREQTQYF. The chain joins TRBV29-1 to TRBJ2-5, with 9 nucleotides matching TRBD2. The CDR3 is 13 residues long. Germline lookup yields CDR1 SQVTM and CDR2 ANQGSEA. Losses at the gene ends were 5 bases for V and 6 bases for J; bases not matched to a gene: 7.

The CDR3, as DNA: TGTGCCAGCAGCTTAAAGGGACAGGGGTTGTCAGACCCCAAAACTGAAGCTTTCTTT. This codes for CASSLKGQGLSDPKTEAFF. The chain is built from TRBV7-3 and TRBJ1-1; 10 bases align to TRBD1. Unmatched junction bases numbered 16, after V lost 1 base and J lost 5 bases. Per germline, CDR1 SGHTA and CDR2 FQGTGA. The length of the CDR3 is 19 residues.

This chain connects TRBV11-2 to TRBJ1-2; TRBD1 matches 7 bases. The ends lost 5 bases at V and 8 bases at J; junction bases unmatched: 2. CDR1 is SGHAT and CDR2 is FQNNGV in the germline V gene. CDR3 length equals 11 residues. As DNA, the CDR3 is TGTGCCAGCAGCATCAGGGGGGGCTACACCTTC. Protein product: CASSIRGGYTF.

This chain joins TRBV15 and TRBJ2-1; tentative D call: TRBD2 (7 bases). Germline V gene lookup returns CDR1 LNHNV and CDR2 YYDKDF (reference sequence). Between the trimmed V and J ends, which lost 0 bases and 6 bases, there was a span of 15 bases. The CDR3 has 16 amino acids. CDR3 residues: CATSRDRGEGRNEQFF. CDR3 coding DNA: TGTGCCACCAGCAGAGATAGGGGGGAGGGCCGCAATGAGCAGTTCTTC.

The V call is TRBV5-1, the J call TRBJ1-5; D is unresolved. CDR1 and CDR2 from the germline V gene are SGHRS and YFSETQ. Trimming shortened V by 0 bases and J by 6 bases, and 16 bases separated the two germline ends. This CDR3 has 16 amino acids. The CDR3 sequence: CASSLEAAYEGQPQHF. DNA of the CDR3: TGCGCCAGCAGCTTGGAGGCGGCCTACGAGGGTCAGCCCCAGCATTTT.

In DNA, the CDR3 is TGTGCCAGTAAAAACCCACAGGGCAGGACCCAGTACTTC. As protein: CASKNPQGRTQYF. This chain connects TRBV25-1 to TRBJ2-5, with D possibly TRBD1 on 6 matching bases. The CDR3 runs 13 residues. Trimming cost V 9 bases and J 7 bases, with 18 bases left between them. Per the germline V gene, CDR1 is MGHDK and CDR2 is SYGVNS.

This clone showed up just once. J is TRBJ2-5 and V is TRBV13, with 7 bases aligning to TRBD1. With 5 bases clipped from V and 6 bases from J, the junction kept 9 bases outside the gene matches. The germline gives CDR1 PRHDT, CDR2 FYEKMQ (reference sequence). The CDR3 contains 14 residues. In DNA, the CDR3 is TGTGCCAGCAGCCCACCTGGACAGGAAAAGACCCAGTACTTC. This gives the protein CASSPPGQEKTQYF.

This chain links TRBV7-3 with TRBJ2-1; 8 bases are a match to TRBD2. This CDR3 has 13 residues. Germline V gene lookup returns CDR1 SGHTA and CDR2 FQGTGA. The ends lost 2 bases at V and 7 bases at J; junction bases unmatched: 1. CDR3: CASSLSGGNEQFF. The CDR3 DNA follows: TGTGCCAGCAGCTTATCGGGGGGGAATGAGCAGTTCTTC.